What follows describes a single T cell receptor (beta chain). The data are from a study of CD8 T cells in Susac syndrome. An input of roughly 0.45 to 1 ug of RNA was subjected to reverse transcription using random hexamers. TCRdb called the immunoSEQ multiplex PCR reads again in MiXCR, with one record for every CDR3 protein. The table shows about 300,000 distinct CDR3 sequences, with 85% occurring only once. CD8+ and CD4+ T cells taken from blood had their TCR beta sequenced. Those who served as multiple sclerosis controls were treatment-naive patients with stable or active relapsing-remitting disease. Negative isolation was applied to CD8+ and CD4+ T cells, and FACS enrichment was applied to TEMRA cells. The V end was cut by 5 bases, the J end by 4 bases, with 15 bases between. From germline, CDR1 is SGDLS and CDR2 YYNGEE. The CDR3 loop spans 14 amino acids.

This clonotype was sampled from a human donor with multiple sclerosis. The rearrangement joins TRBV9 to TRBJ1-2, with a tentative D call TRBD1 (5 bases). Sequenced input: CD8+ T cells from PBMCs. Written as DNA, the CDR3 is TGTGCCAGCAGAGAACCGGGACGGAGCTATGGCTACACCTTC. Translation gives CASREPGRSYGYTF.